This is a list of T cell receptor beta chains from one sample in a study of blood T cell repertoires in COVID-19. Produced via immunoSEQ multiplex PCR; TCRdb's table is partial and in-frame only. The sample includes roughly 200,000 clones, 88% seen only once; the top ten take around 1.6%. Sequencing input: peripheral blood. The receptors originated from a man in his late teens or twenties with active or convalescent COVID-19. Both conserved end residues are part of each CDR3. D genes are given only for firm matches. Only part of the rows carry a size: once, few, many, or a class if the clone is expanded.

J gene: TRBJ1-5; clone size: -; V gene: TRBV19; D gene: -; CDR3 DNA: TGTGCCAGTAGTAGGACCCTGACGGGGGACGGCAATCAGCCCCAGCATTTT; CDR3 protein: CASSRTLTGDGNQPQHF
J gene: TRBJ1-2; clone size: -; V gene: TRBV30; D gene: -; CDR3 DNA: TGTGCCTGGAGTGTACAGGAGGGCTACACCTTC; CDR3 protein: CAWSVQEGYTF
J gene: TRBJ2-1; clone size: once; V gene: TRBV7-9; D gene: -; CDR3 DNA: TGTGCCAGCAGCTATGGGGGGAGCTCCTACAATGAGCAGTTCTTC; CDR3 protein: CASSYGGSSYNEQFF
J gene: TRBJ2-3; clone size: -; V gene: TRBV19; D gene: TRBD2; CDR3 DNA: TGTGCCATAGCCCGGACTAGAGATGCAGATACGCAGTATTTT; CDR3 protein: CAIARTRDADTQYF
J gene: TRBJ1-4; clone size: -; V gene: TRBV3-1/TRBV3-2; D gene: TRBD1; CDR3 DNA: TGTGCCAGCAGCCAAGATTGGACAGGGGGCTACACTAATGAAAAACTGTTTTTT; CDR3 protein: CASSQDWTGGYTNEKLFF
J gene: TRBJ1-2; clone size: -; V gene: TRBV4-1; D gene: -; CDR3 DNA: TGCGCCAGCAGCCAAGATTCGCAGGCTCACTATGGCTACACCTTC; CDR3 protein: CASSQDSQAHYGYTF
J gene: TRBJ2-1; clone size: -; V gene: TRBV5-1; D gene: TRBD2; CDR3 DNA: TGCGCCAGCAGCTTAACTAGCGGGAGGCCTAGCTCCTACAATGAGCAGTTCTTC; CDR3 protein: CASSLTSGRPSSYNEQFF
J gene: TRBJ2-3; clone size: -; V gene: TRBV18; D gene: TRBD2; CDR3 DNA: TGTGCCAGCTCACCGCGGACTAGTTTAGTCACAGATACGCAGTATTTT; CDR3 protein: CASSPRTSLVTDTQYF
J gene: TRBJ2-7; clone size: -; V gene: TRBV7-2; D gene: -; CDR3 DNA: TGTGCCAGCAGCTTAGGGGCAGGGGCCTACGAGCAGTACTTC; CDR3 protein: CASSLGAGAYEQYF
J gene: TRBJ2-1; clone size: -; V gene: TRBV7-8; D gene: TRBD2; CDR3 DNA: TGTGCCAGCACCGTTAGCGGGGGGGCATCCTACAATGAGCAGTTCTTC; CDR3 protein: CASTVSGGASYNEQFF
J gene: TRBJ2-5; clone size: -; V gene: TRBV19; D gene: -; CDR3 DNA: TGTGCCAGTAGTAAAGTCTCCTACTCGTACCAAGAGACCCAGTACTTC; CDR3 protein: CASSKVSYSYQETQYF
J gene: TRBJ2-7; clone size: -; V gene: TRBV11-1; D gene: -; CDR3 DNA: TGTGCCAGCAGTTACGACAGCCACTACGAGCAGTACTTC; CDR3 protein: CASSYDSHYEQYF
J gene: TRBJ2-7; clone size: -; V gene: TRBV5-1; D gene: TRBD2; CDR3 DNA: TGCGCCAGCAGCCCAATACCGACTAGCCAAAGCTCCTACGAGCAGTACTTC; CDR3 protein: CASSPIPTSQSSYEQYF
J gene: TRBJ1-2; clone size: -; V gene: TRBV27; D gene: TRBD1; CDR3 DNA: TGTGCCAGCACGGGCTATCGCGGGACAGGTAGTGGCGATGGCTACACCTTC; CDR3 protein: CASTGYRGTGSGDGYTF
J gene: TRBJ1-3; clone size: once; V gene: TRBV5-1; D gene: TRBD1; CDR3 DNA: TGCGCCAGCAGCTTGGCCCGACAGGGAACTGGAAACACCATATATTTT; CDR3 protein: CASSLARQGTGNTIYF
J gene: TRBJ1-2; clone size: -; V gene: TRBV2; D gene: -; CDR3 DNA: TGTGCCAGCATTAACAGGGCCCTTAACTATGGCTACACCTTC; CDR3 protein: CASINRALNYGYTF
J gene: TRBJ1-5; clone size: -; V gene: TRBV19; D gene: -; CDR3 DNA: TGTGCCAGTAGTCCGGGGAGAAGCAATCAGCCCCAGCATTTT; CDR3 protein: CASSPGRSNQPQHF
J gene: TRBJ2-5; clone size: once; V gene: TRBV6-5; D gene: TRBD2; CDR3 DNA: TGTGCCAGCAGAAGGATAAGCGGGATCCAAGAGACCCAGTACTTC; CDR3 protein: CASRRISGIQETQYF
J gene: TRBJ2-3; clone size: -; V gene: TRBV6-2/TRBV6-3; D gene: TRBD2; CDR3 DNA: TGTGCCAGCAGTTACCCCTCTCTAGCGGCATCAGATACGCAGTATTTT; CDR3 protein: CASSYPSLAASDTQYF
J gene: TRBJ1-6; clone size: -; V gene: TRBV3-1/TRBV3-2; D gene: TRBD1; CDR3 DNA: TGTGCCAGCAGCCATAGAGGGGGCAATTCACCCCTCCACTTT; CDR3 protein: CASSHRGGNSPLHF
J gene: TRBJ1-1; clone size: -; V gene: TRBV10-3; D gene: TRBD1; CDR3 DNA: TGTGCCACCCAGTTTATACAGGGGGCGGGGGGCACTGAAGCTTTCTTT; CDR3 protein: CATQFIQGAGGTEAFF
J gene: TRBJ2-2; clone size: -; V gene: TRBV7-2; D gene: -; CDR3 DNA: TGTGCCAGCAGCCTAAACAGGAGAAACACCGGGGAGCTGTTTTTT; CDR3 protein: CASSLNRRNTGELFF
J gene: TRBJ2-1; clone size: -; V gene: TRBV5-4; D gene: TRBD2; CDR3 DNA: TGTGCCAGCAGCTTCCGGTGGGGGAGCGGGGGGGCCAATGAGCAGTTCTTC; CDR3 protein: CASSFRWGSGGANEQFF
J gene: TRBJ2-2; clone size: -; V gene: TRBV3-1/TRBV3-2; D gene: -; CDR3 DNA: TGTGCCAGCAGCCAAGCCGCGGGACCGGGCACCGGGGAGCTGTTTTTT; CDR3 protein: CASSQAAGPGTGELFF
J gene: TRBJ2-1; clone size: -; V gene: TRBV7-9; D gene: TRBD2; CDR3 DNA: TGTGCCAGCAGCTTAGGACTAGCTGCGGATGAGCAGTTCTTC; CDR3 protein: CASSLGLAADEQFF
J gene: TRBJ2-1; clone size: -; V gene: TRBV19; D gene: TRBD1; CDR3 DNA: TGTGCCAGTAGTATCCGGGACAGGGAAGGAAATGAGCAGTTCTTC; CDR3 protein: CASSIRDREGNEQFF
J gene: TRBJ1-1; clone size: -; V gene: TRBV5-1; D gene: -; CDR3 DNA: TGCGCCAGCAGCTTGGGGGGGCCCCACGACAGGACGGACACTGAAGCTTTCTTT; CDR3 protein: CASSLGGPHDRTDTEAFF
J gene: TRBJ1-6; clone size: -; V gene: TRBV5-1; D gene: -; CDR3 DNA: TGCGCCAGCAGCCAGGACACGGTGGACTCACCCCTCCACTTT; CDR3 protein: CASSQDTVDSPLHF
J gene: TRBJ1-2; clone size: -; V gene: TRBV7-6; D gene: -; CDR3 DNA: TGTGCCAGCAGCCTGACAGTCGCCGCAAAAGGCGGCCTAACCTTC; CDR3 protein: CASSLTVAAKGGLTF
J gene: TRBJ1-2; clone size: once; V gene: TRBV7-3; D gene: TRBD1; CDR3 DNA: TGTGCCAGCAGCTTAATCGGGACAGGGGATCCTCATGGCTACACCTTC; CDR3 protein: CASSLIGTGDPHGYTF
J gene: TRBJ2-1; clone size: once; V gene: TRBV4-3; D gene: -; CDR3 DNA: TGCGCCAGCAGCCAAGCTCTACCTAACAATGAGCAGTTCTTC; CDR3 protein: CASSQALPNNEQFF
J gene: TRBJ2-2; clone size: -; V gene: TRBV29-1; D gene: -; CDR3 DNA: TGCAGCGTCGAAGGCCAGGGCCCCGGGGAGCTGTTTTTT; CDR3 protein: CSVEGQGPGELFF
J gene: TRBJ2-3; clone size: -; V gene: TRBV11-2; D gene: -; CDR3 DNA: TGTGCCAGCAGCTTAGTCTGGGCTGGTAGGAAAGATACGCAGTATTTT; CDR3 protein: CASSLVWAGRKDTQYF
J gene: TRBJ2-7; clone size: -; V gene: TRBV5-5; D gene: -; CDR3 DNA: TGTGCCAGCAGCTACGGCAGGGTTGGCTACGAGCAGTACTTC; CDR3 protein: CASSYGRVGYEQYF
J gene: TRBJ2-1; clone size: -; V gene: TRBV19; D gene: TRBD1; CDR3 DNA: TGTGCCAGTAGCGAGCAGGGGGATGAGCAGTTCTTC; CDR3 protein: CASSEQGDEQFF
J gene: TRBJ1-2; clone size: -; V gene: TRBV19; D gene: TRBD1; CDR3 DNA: TGTGCCAGTAGTATAGAGACAGGGAGTCCCTATGGCTACACCTTC; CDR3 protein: CASSIETGSPYGYTF
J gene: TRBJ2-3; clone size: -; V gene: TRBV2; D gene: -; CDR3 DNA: TGTGCCAGCATAACGGACTGGATCAGCACAGATACGCAGTATTTT; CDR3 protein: CASITDWISTDTQYF
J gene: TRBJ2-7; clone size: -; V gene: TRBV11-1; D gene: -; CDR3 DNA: TGTGCCAGCAGCTTAGTATCTATTTACGAGCAGTACTTC; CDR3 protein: CASSLVSIYEQYF
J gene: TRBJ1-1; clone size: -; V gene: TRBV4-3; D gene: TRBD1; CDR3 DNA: TGCGCCAGCAGCCAAGATGGGAGAACAGGGGGGGCCCACACTGAAGCTTTCTTT; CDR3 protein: CASSQDGRTGGAHTEAFF